This T cell receptor beta chain was recorded in a study of memory CD4+ T cells and cytomegalovirus serostatus. Sequencing was performed with immunoSEQ multiplex PCR; in TCRdb, only in-frame clones are kept and a portion is missing. This table holds about 60,000 clones, around 79% found once. The sort gate was single viable CD3+CD4+CD8-CD45RO+ cells for memory CD4+ T cells. Serum IgG to CMV pp150, pp28, p38 and p52 defined serostatus. Germline V gives CDR1 LGHNA, CDR2 YSLEER. CDR3 length: 15 amino acids. The V gene lost 4 bases and the J gene lost 10 bases, with 17 bases spanning the gap. The rearrangement uses TRBV4-3 and TRBJ1-6; no clear D. The TCR originated in an adult in good health and CMV-seropositive. The sequencing sample was made of memory CD4+ T cells from blood. The CDR3 sequence: CASSPLHTPNSPLHF. The CDR3 bases are TGCGCCAGCAGCCCTCTGCACACCCCTAACTCACCCCTCCACTTT.